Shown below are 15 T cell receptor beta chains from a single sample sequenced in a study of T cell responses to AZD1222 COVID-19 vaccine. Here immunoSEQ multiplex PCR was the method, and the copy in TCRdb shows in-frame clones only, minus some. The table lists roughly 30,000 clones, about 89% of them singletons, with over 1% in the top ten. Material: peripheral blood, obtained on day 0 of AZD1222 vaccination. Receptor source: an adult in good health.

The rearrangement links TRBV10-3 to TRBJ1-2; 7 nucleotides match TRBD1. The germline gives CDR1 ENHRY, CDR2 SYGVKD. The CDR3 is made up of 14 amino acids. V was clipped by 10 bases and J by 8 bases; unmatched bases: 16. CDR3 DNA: TGTGCCACAAATTCCGGACAGGAAGTGTGGGGCTACACCTTC. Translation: CATNSGQEVWGYTF.

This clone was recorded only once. The CDR3 sequence is CASSPRDSDNQPQHF. The CDR3 DNA follows: TGTGCCAGCTCACCCCGGGACAGTGATAATCAGCCCCAGCATTTT. This chain uses TRBV18 with TRBJ1-5; 7 nucleotides agree with TRBD1. With V trimmed by 3 bases and J by 4 bases, 6 bases remained unmatched. This CDR3 is 15 amino acids long. Per the germline V gene, CDR1 is KGHSH and CDR2 is LQKENI.

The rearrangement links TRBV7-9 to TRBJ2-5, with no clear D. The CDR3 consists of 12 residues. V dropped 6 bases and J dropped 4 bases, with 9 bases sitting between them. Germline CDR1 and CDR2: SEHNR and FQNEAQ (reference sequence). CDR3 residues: CASRSQRETQYF. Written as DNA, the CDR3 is TGTGCCAGCAGGTCCCAGAGAGAGACCCAGTACTTC.

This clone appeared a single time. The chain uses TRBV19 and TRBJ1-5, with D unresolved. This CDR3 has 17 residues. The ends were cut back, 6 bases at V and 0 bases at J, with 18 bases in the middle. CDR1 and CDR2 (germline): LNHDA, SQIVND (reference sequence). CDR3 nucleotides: TGTGCCAGTAGCGGGGATGGTCTCGCCTATAGCAATCAGCCCCAGCATTTT. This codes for CASSGDGLAYSNQPQHF.

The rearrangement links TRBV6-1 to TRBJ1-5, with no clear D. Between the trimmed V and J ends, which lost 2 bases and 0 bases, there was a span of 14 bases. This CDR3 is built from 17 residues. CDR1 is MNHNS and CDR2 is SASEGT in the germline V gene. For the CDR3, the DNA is TGTGCCAGCAGTGAATCCCGCAGGCCATATAGCAATCAGCCCCAGCATTTT. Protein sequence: CASSESRRPYSNQPQHF.

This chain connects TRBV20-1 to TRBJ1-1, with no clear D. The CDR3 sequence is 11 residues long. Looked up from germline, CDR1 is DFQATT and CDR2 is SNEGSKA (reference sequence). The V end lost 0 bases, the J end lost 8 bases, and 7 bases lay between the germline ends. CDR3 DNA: TGCAGTGCTAGAGATCAGCAGGAAGCTTTCTTT. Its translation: CSARDQQEAFF.

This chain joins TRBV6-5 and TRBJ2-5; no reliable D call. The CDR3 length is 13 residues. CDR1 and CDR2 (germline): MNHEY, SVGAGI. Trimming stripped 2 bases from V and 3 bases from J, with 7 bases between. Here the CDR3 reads CASSYEGKETQYF. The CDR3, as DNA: TGTGCCAGCAGTTACGAAGGGAAAGAGACCCAGTACTTC.

The CDR3, as DNA: TGCGCCAGCAGCTTGAATAGGGGGGATCTACGGGAGACCCAGTACTTC. Its protein product is CASSLNRGDLRETQYF. The genes are TRBV5-1 and TRBJ2-5; D possibly uses TRBD1 or TRBD2 (6 bases each). The CDR3 runs 16 residues. V was trimmed by 1 base and J by 5 bases, leaving 18 bases between them. The germline gives CDR1 SGHRS, CDR2 YFSETQ.

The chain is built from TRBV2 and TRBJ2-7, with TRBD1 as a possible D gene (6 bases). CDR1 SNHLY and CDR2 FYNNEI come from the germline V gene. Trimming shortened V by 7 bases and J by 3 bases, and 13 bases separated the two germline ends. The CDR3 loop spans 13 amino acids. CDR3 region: CASTRDTNYEQYF. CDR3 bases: TGTGCCAGCACCCGGGACACAAACTACGAGCAGTACTTC.

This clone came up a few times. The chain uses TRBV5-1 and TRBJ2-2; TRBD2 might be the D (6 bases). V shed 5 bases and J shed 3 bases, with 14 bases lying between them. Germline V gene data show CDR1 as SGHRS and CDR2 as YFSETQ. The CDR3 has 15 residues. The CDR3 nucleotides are TGCGCCAGCAGTCGGAGCGGGTCGGACACCGGGGAGCTGTTTTTT. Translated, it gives CASSRSGSDTGELFF.

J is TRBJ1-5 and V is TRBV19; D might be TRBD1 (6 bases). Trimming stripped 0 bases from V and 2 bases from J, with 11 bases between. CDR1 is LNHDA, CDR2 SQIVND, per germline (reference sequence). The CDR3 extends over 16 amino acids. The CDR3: CASSIDAGAGNQPQHF. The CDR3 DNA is TGTGCCAGTAGTATAGATGCGGGGGCGGGCAATCAGCCCCAGCATTTT.

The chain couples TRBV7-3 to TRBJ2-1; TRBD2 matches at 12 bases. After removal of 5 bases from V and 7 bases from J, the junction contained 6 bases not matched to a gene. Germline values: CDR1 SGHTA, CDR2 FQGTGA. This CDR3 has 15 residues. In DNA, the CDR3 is TGTGCCAGCAGCCTGACTAGCGGGAGAGCGAATGAGCAGTTCTTC. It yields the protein CASSLTSGRANEQFF.

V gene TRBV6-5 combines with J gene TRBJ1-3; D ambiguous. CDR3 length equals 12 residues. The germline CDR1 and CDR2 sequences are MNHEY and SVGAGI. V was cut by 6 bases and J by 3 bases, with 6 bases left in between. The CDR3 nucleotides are TGTGCCAGCAGCTTAGATGGAAACACCATATATTTT. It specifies CASSLDGNTIYF.

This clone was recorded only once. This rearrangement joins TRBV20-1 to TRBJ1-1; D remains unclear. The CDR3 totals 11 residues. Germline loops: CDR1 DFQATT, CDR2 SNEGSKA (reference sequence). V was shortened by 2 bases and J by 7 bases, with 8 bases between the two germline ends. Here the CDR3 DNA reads TGCAGTGCTAGACCTCAAGTTGAAGCTTTCTTT. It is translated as CSARPQVEAFF.

The CDR3 DNA sequence: TGTGCCAGCAGTCTTAAGACGGGAAGCTCCTATAATTCACCCCTCCACTTT. Translation gives CASSLKTGSSYNSPLHF. The chain combines TRBV7-8 with TRBJ1-6; D gene uncertain. V was cut by 6 bases and J by 0 bases, with 15 bases left in between. The CDR3 has 17 amino acids. From germline, CDR1 is SGHVS and CDR2 FQNEAQ.